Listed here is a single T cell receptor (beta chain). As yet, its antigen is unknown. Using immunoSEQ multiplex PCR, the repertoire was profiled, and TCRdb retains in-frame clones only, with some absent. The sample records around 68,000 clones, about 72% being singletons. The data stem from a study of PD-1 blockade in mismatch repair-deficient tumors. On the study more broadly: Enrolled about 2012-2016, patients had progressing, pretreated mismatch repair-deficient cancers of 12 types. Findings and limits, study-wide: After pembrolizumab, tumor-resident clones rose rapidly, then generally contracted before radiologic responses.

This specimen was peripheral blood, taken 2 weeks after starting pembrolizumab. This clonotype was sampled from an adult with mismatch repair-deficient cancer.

The DNA for the CDR3 is TGTGCCAGCAGTTTATCAGGGTACGGTGAAAAACTGTTTTTT. Encoded protein: CASSLSGYGEKLFF. The rearrangement uses TRBV27 and TRBJ1-4; D is unclear. The V gene lost 0 bases and the J gene lost 7 bases, with 9 bases spanning the gap. CDR1 is MNHEY, CDR2 SMNVEV, per germline (reference sequence). CDR3 length: 14 residues.